One and the same sample provided the 20 T cell receptor beta chains below, sequenced in a study of human versus mouse CDR3 diversity and MHC coevolution. Profiling relied on immunoSEQ multiplex PCR, and the TCRdb table lists in-frame clones only, not all of them. The repertoire holds 60,000 to 95,000 clones, with approximately 90% as singletons. The sequenced sample was naive CD4+ T cells from blood. Subset given: CD45RO-negative CD62L-positive naive CD4 T cells. The receptors shown here come from a person aged 25-75 years in good health.

V is TRBV2 and J is TRBJ1-2; D perhaps matches TRBD1 (5 bases). Germline CDR1 and CDR2: SNHLY and FYNNEI. V shed 6 bases and J shed 9 bases, with 14 bases lying between them. This CDR3 is 12 amino acids long. The CDR3 coding sequence is TGTGCCAGCAGCCGGGGGGAAGAGCGCTACACCTTC. It specifies CASSRGEERYTF.

The chain has TRBV28 and TRBJ2-5; D is possibly TRBD1 (6 bases). The end of the DNA is better explained by TRBJ2-7, so the J call may be wrong. Germline CDR1 is MDHEN and CDR2 is SYDVKM. The CDR3 is 12 residues long. The CDR3 loop reads CASSTGTYEQYF. The CDR3 nucleotides are TGTGCCAGCAGCACAGGGACCTACGAGCAGTACTTC.

V usage is TRBV9 and J usage is TRBJ2-5; D ambiguous. Trimming pared 0 bases from V and 11 bases from J, leaving 17 bases between. Per the germline V gene, CDR1 is SGDLS and CDR2 is YYNGEE. The CDR3 loop spans 14 amino acids. The CDR3 is CASSVVKVELVQYF. CDR3 coding DNA: TGTGCCAGCAGCGTAGTAAAAGTCGAGCTGGTGCAGTACTTC.

CDR3 loop: CAWSRDLAKNIQYF. The CDR3 DNA reads as TGTGCCTGGAGTCGGGATTTAGCCAAAAACATTCAGTACTTC. The gene calls are TRBV30 and TRBJ2-4; D is possibly TRBD2 (5 bases). This CDR3 spans 14 amino acids. The V and J ends lost 2 bases and 0 bases respectively, with 8 bases between them. CDR1 GTSNPN and CDR2 SVGIG come from the germline V gene (reference sequence).

This chain uses TRBV20-1 with TRBJ1-2; weak D call: TRBD1 (5 bases). Trimming took 6 bases from V and 5 from J, leaving 10 bases between them. The CDR3 sequence is 11 residues long. CDR1 and CDR2 (germline): DFQATT, SNEGSKA (reference sequence). Here the CDR3 reads CSAIPGYGYTF. The DNA for the CDR3 is TGCAGTGCCATCCCAGGGTATGGCTACACCTTC.

The chain employs TRBV5-6 and TRBJ1-1; 8 bases fit TRBD1. Looked up from germline, CDR1 is SGHDT and CDR2 is YYEEEE. Trimming cost V 0 bases and J 1 base; bases outside gene matches: 5. The CDR3 runs 16 residues. The CDR3 DNA sequence: TGTGCCAGCAGCTTGGCTTTCGACAGGGGGAACACTGAAGCTTTCTTT. Amino acid sequence: CASSLAFDRGNTEAFF.

The chain recombines TRBV6-5 with TRBJ1-4; 7 positions agree with TRBD1. Unmatched junction bases numbered 7, after V lost 5 bases and J lost 10 bases. The length of the CDR3 is 13 residues. CDR1 is MNHEY and CDR2 is SVGAGI in the germline V gene. In DNA form, the CDR3 reads TGTGCCAGCAGTGTGCGACAGGGTGGAAAACTGTTTTTT. Its protein product is CASSVRQGGKLFF.

The chain combines TRBV6-6 with TRBJ1-2; D unresolved. Per germline, CDR1 MNHNY and CDR2 SVGAGI (reference sequence). The CDR3 length is 15 residues. The ends were cut back, 7 bases at V and 2 bases at J, with 17 bases in the middle. DNA of the CDR3: TGTGCCAGCATCCACTCGGGTGGAAGAAACTATGGCTACACCTTC. Translation: CASIHSGGRNYGYTF.

The chain is built from TRBV2 and TRBJ2-2; 10 nucleotides line up with TRBD2. The J segment lost 6 bases and the V segment lost 4 bases, leaving 5 bases of the junction unmatched. Germline V lookup: CDR1 SNHLY, CDR2 FYNNEI. The length of the CDR3 is 15 residues. CDR3 amino acids: CASSAGLAGAGELFF. The CDR3 DNA reads as TGTGCCAGCAGTGCAGGGCTAGCGGGAGCCGGGGAGCTGTTTTTT. The full variable domain, completed using reference TRBV2 and TRBJ2-2, is EPEVTQTPSHQVTQMGQEVILRCVPISNHLYFYWYRQILGQKVEFLVSFYNNEISEKSEIFDDQFSVERPDGSNFTLKIRSTKLEDSAMYFCASSAGLAGAGELFFGEGSRLTVL.

The rearrangement uses TRBV6-5 and TRBJ2-2; TRBD2 aligns across 7 bases. The CDR3 contains 15 residues. After removal of 5 bases from V and 4 bases from J, the junction contained 7 bases not matched to a gene. CDR1 MNHEY and CDR2 SVGAGI come from the germline V gene. CDR3 nucleotides: TGTGCCAGCAGTGTGGGACTACCGACCACCGGGGAGCTGTTTTTT. This codes for CASSVGLPTTGELFF.

This chain links TRBV19 with TRBJ1-5; possible D gene TRBD1, 5 bases. This CDR3 spans 17 amino acids. Per germline, CDR1 LNHDA and CDR2 SQIVND (reference sequence). Trimming took 1 base from V and 0 from J, leaving 13 bases between them. CDR3 sequence: CASSIANQGYSNQPQHF. The CDR3 DNA reads as TGTGCCAGTAGTATAGCCAATCAGGGATATAGCAATCAGCCCCAGCATTTT.

The chain combines TRBV5-1 with TRBJ2-5; 8 bases map to TRBD1. CDR3 length: 13 residues. The trim removed 5 bases at V and 4 bases at J, leaving 4 bases unmatched. The germline gives CDR1 SGHRS, CDR2 YFSETQ. The CDR3 region has the DNA TGCGCCAGCAGTACGACAGGGGCAGAGACCCAGTACTTC. It encodes CASSTTGAETQYF.

The V call is TRBV6-1, the J call TRBJ2-7; D call uncertain. Germline values: CDR1 MNHNS, CDR2 SASEGT. Trimming cost V 8 bases and J 7 bases, with 21 bases left between them. The CDR3 is made up of 14 amino acids. The CDR3 coding sequence is TGTGCCAGCTCCCAGACCAACGGAGCACGGGAGCAGTACTTC. Translated: CASSQTNGAREQYF.

The J gene is TRBJ2-5, the V gene TRBV29-1; TRBD2 agrees at 8 bases. Trimming removed 4 bases from V and 4 bases from J; junction bases left unmatched: 11. The CDR3 has 15 residues. Germline V gene lookup returns CDR1 SQVTM and CDR2 ANQGSEA. The CDR3 coding sequence is TGCAGCGTTGCCTCGGTAGCGGGAATGGCAGAGACCCAGTACTTC. Protein: CSVASVAGMAETQYF.

This chain uses TRBV5-1 with TRBJ1-4, with TRBD1 as a possible D gene (6 bases). The CDR3 sequence is 15 residues long. Trimming took off 4 bases at V and 8 bases at J, with 18 bases between the two ends. Germline CDR1 is SGHRS and CDR2 is YFSETQ. This chain's CDR3 is CASSLSGGGNEKLFF. CDR3 coding DNA: TGCGCCAGCAGCCTTTCGGGGGGCGGCAACGAAAAACTGTTTTTT.

This clone showed up just once. V is TRBV5-1 and J is TRBJ2-2; a possible D gene is TRBD2 (5 bases). Germline CDR1 and CDR2: SGHRS and YFSETQ. The V and J ends lost 4 bases and 1 base respectively, with 8 bases between them. The CDR3 has 14 amino acids. CDR3 residues: CASSEGLNTGELFF. As DNA, the CDR3 is TGCGCCAGCAGCGAGGGTCTGAACACCGGGGAGCTGTTTTTT. The variable domain in full, completed from reference TRBV5-1 and TRBJ2-2, reads KAGVTQTPRYLIKTRGQQVTLSCSPISGHRSVSWYQQTPGQGLQFLFEYFSETQRNKGNFPGRFSGRQFSNSRSEMNVSTLELGDSALYLCASSEGLNTGELFFGEGSRLTVL.

V is TRBV4-1 and J is TRBJ2-3; the match to TRBD2 covers 10 bases. The V gene's germline CDR1 is MGHRA and CDR2 YSYEKL. The V and J ends lost 0 bases and 5 bases, in that order; junction bases with no gene match: 11. This CDR3 is 18 amino acids long. The CDR3 loop is CASSQEIGLAGAEDTQYF. Here the CDR3 DNA reads TGCGCCAGCAGCCAAGAGATCGGGCTAGCGGGAGCTGAAGATACGCAGTATTTT.

The J gene is TRBJ2-3, the V gene TRBV18; D is perhaps TRBD2 (5 bases). Trimming stripped 6 bases from V and 0 bases from J, with 13 bases between. Germline-derived CDR1 and CDR2 are KGHSH and LQKENI. The CDR3 covers 15 residues. The CDR3 DNA reads TGTGCCAGCTCCCCGGGGAGCTTAAGCACAGATACGCAGTATTTT. It encodes CASSPGSLSTDTQYF.

The J gene is TRBJ1-6, the V gene TRBV30; D is perhaps TRBD1 (5 bases). CDR1 and CDR2 from the germline V gene are GTSNPN and SVGIG (reference sequence). CDR3 length: 12 amino acids. V was cut by 0 bases and J by 14 bases, with 11 bases left in between. CDR3 residues: CAWSVAAGALHF. The CDR3 DNA reads as TGTGCCTGGAGTGTGGCGGCGGGGGCCCTCCACTTT.

This chain uses TRBV7-9 with TRBJ2-3; the D is unclear. Germline V gives CDR1 SEHNR, CDR2 FQNEAQ (reference sequence). V dropped 4 bases and J dropped 4 bases, with 9 bases sitting between them. This CDR3 has 13 amino acids. The CDR3 DNA reads TGTGCCAGCAGCTCCCGGTGGTCAGATACGCAGTATTTT. Its protein product is CASSSRWSDTQYF.